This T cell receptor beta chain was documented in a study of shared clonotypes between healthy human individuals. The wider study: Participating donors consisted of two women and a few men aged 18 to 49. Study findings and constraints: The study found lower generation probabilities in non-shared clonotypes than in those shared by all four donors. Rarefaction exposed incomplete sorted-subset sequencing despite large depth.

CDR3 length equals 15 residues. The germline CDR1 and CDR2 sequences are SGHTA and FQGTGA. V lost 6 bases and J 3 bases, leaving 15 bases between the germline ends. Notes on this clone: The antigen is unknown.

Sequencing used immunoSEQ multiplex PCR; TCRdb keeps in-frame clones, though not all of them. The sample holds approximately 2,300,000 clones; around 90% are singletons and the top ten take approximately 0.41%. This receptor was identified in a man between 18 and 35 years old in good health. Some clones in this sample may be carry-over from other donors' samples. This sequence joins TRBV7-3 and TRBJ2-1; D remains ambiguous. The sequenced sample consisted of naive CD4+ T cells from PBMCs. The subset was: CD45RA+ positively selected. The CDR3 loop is CASSDGGDSYNEQFF. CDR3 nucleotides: TGTGCCAGCAGTGACGGTGGGGATAGCTACAATGAGCAGTTCTTC.